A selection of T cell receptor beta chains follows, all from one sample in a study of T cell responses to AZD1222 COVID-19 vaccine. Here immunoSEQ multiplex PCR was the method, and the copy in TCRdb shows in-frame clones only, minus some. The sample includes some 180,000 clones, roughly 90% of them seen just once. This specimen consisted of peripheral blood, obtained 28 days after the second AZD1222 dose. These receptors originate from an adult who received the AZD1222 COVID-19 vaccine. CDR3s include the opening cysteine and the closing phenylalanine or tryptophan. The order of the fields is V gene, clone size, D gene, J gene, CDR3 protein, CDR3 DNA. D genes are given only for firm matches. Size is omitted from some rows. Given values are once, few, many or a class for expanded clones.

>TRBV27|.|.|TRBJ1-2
CASSGTFYGYTF
TGTGCCAGCAGTGGGACTTTCTATGGCTACACCTTC
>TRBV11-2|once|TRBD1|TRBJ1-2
CASSQWTGDGYTF
TGTGCCAGCAGCCAGTGGACAGGGGATGGCTACACCTTC
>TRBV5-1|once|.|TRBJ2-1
CASSLGRSQGGNEQFF
TGCGCCAGCAGCTTGGGGCGATCCCAAGGGGGGAATGAGCAGTTCTTC
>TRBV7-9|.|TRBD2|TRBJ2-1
CASSLPSGAARQFF
TGTGCCAGCAGCTTACCTAGCGGGGCAGCGCGGCAGTTCTTC
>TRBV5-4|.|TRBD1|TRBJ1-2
CASSLPSTGAYGYTF
TGTGCCAGCAGCTTGCCCTCGACAGGGGCCTATGGCTACACCTTC
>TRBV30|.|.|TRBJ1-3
CAWTPGISGNTIYF
TGTGCCTGGACCCCAGGGATCTCTGGAAACACCATATATTTT
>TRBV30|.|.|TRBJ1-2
CAWSVLRGEGYTF
TGTGCCTGGAGTGTACTGAGGGGTGAAGGCTACACCTTC
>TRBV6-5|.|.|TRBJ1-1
CASSYSVPGENTEAFF
TGTGCCAGCAGTTACTCGGTCCCAGGGGAGAACACTGAAGCTTTCTTT
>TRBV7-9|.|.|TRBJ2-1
CASSPPTWVEQFF
TGTGCCAGCAGCCCTCCCACCTGGGTTGAGCAGTTCTTC
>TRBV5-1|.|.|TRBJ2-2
CASSSYRSGELFF
TGCGCCAGCAGCTCGTATCGATCCGGGGAGCTGTTTTTT
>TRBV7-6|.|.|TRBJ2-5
CASSLSVQIQETQYF
TGTGCCAGCAGCTTAAGCGTTCAGATTCAAGAGACCCAGTACTTC
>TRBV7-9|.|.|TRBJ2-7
CASSLNRQPYEQYF
TGTGCCAGCAGCCTGAACCGACAGCCATACGAGCAGTACTTC
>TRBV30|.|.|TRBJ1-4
CAGSNAGEKLFF
TGTGCCGGATCCAATGCGGGTGAAAAACTGTTTTTT
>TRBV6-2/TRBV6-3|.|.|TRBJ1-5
CASSYWEGLANQPQHF
TGTGCCAGCAGTTACTGGGAGGGGCTGGCGAATCAGCCCCAGCATTTT
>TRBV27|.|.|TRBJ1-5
CASSLAGGQPQHF
TGTGCCAGCAGTTTGGCGGGGGGGCAGCCCCAGCATTTT
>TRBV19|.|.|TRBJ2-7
CASSIRAGEQYF
TGTGCCAGTAGTATCAGGGCGGGGGAGCAGTACTTC
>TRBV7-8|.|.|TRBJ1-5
CASSSRGRNQPQHF
TGTGCCAGCAGCAGCCGGGGCCGGAATCAGCCCCAGCATTTT
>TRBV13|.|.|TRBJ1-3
CASSFSHPGFMGNTIYF
TGTGCCAGCAGCTTTAGTCATCCAGGGTTTATGGGAAACACCATATATTTT
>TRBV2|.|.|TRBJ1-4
CASRKQGTNEKLFF
TGTGCCAGCAGGAAACAGGGTACTAATGAAAAACTGTTTTTT
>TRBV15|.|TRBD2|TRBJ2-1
CATSRDQSWRGGFNEQFF
TGTGCCACCAGCAGAGATCAATCATGGCGGGGGGGCTTCAATGAGCAGTTCTTC
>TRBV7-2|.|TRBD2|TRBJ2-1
CASSPSMGLAVTYNEQFF
TGTGCCAGCAGCCCAAGTATGGGACTAGCGGTCACCTACAATGAGCAGTTCTTC
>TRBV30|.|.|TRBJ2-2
CAWGRDPTGELFF
TGTGCCTGGGGAAGGGATCCCACCGGGGAGCTGTTTTTT
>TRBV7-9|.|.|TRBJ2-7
CASSLRGDRLYEQYF
TGTGCCAGCAGCTTAAGGGGGGACAGACTCTACGAGCAGTACTTC
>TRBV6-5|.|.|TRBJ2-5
CASTAGLYQETQYF
TGTGCCAGCACAGCGGGCCTGTACCAAGAGACCCAGTACTTC
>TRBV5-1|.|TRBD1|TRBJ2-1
CASSSQGDRALF
TGCGCCAGCAGCTCCCAAGGGGACAGGGCCCTCTTC
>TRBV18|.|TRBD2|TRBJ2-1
CASSPSPGLANEQFF
TGTGCCAGCTCACCCAGCCCGGGACTAGCGAATGAGCAGTTCTTC
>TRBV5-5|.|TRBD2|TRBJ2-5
CASSLAGEYSETQYF
TGTGCCAGCAGCCTAGCGGGAGAGTACTCAGAGACCCAGTACTTC
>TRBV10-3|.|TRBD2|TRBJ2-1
CAIREPRDYQNNEQFF
TGTGCCATCAGAGAACCCCGGGACTATCAAAACAATGAGCAGTTCTTC
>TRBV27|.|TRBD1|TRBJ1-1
CASSLWGTANTEAFF
TGTGCCAGCAGTTTATGGGGGACAGCGAACACTGAAGCTTTCTTT
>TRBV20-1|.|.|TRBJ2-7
CSAGDTYEQYF
TGCAGTGCCGGGGACACCTACGAGCAGTACTTC
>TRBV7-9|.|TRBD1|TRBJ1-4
CASSSRQGAGEKLFF
TGTGCCAGCAGCTCAAGACAGGGGGCCGGTGAAAAACTGTTTTTT
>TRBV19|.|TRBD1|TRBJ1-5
CASSIGQGGQPQHF
TGTGCCAGTAGTATCGGACAGGGGGGCCAGCCCCAGCATTTT
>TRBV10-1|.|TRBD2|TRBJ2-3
CASASGGPTDTQYF
TGCGCCAGCGCTAGCGGGGGGCCCACAGATACGCAGTATTTT
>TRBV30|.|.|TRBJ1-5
CAWSLSLNQPQHF
TGTGCCTGGAGTTTGTCACTCAATCAGCCCCAGCATTTT
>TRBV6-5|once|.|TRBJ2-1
CASRSDVFNEQFF
TGTGCCAGCAGGTCTGACGTGTTCAATGAGCAGTTCTTC
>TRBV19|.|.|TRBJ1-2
CASSDRNSNYGYTF
TGTGCCAGTAGTGACCGAAATTCGAACTATGGCTACACCTTC
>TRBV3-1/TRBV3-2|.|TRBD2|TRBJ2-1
CASSQDRLAGGVNEQFF
TGTGCCAGCAGCCAAGATAGACTAGCGGGAGGGGTGAATGAGCAGTTCTTC
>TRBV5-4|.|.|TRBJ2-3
CASSSEPGKSDTQYF
TGTGCCAGCAGCTCGGAGCCGGGGAAATCAGATACGCAGTATTTT
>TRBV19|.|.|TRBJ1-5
CASSIDLRTRANQPQHF
TGTGCCAGTAGTATAGATCTGCGGACAAGGGCCAATCAGCCCCAGCATTTT
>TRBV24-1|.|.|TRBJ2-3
CATSDPSDRPDTQYF
TGTGCCACCAGCGACCCTTCCGATCGCCCAGATACGCAGTATTTT
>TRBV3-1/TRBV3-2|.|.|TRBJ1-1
CASSQYSRAEAFF
TGTGCCAGCAGCCAATACTCGCGGGCTGAAGCTTTCTTT
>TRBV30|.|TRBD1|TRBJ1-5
CAWTWTGKDQPQHF
TGTGCCTGGACGTGGACAGGGAAGGATCAGCCCCAGCATTTT
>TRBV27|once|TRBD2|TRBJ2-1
CASSPRDAGGSNEQFF
TGTGCCAGCAGTCCCCGGGACGCGGGAGGGAGCAATGAGCAGTTCTTC
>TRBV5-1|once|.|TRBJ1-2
CASSLGGTNYGYTF
TGCGCCAGCAGCTTAGGTGGCACTAACTATGGCTACACCTTC
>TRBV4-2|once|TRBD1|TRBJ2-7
CASSQGGQGARSSYEQYF
TGTGCCAGCAGCCAAGGCGGACAGGGGGCCAGGAGCTCCTACGAGCAGTACTTC
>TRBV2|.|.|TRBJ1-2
CAMWDGRNYGYTF
TGTGCCATGTGGGACGGTCGTAACTATGGCTACACCTTC
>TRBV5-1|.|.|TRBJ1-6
CASSLLGQSSYNSPLHF
TGCGCCAGCAGCTTACTGGGGCAGAGCTCCTATAATTCACCCCTCCACTTT
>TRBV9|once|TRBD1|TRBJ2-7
CASSAQWTTGQRQYF
TGTGCCAGCAGCGCCCAGTGGACGACAGGGCAACGGCAGTACTTC
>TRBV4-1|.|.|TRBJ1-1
CASSSSQGKTEAFF
TGCGCCAGCAGCTCGAGCCAGGGGAAGACTGAAGCTTTCTTT
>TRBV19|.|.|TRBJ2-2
CASSLRDFNTGELFF
TGTGCCAGTAGCCTCCGGGACTTCAACACCGGGGAGCTGTTTTTT
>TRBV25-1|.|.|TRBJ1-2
CASSEPDGVGCTF
TGTGCCAGCAGTGAACCGGACGGTGTTGGCTGCACCTTC
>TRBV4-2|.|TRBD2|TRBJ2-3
CATSNVLAGSTDTQYF
TGTGCCACGAGCAACGTACTAGCGGGAAGCACAGATACGCAGTATTTT
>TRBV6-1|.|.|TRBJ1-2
CASSEALGPYGYTF
TGTGCCAGCAGTGAAGCGCTTGGTCCCTATGGCTACACCTTC
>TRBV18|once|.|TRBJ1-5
CASSPLGPGTGNNQPQHF
TGTGCCAGCTCACCATTGGGGCCCGGAACAGGGAACAATCAGCCCCAGCATTTT
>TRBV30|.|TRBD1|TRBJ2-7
CAWKGQGDEQYF
TGTGCCTGGAAGGGACAGGGGGACGAGCAGTACTTC
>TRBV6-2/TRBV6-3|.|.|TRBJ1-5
CASSYSRPGQPQHF
TGTGCCAGCAGTTATTCAAGGCCGGGTCAGCCCCAGCATTTT
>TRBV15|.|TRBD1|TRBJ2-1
CATSREDRGTYNEQFF
TGTGCCACCAGCAGAGAGGACAGGGGAACCTACAATGAGCAGTTCTTC
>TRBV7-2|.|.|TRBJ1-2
CASTLDYNYGYTF
TGTGCCAGCACCTTGGACTATAACTATGGCTACACCTTC